These 31 T cell receptor beta chains came from one sample sequenced in a study of blood T cell repertoires in COVID-19 (dated by TCRdb to the early 2020s). Libraries came from the immunoSEQ multiplex PCR assay. The table was pulled from immuneACCESS by TCRdb, which kept in-frame rearrangements only. Such tables lose some clones; where checked, under half of the loss comes from unresolved V genes, and the rest has no known cause. The sample table lists 55,000 to 80,000 clones, about nine tenths of them with a count of one. The ten largest clones capture around 1.5% of the sample. Sample: peripheral blood. The receptor set was obtained from a human donor in a cohort sampled during active COVID-19.

This clone was counted between two and nine times. This chain connects TRBV12-3 or TRBV12-4 to TRBJ1-1; D is unclear. The CDR3 spans 13 residues. The V end was cut by 7 bases, the J end by 2 bases, with 11 bases between. In nucleotides, the CDR3 is TGTGCCAGCACCATCGCGTCAAACACTGAAGCTTTCTTT. It translates to CASTIASNTEAFF.

The chain joins TRBV10-3 to TRBJ2-7; maybe TRBD2 (5 bases). V shed 4 bases and J shed 7 bases, with 8 bases lying between them. The germline V gene encodes CDR1 ENHRY and CDR2 SYGVKD. The CDR3 has 11 residues. CDR3 coding DNA: TGTGCCATCAGTGTTTCGGGGGAGCAGTACTTC. Encoded protein: CAISVSGEQYF.

V gene TRBV18 combines with J gene TRBJ2-2; maybe TRBD2 (6 bases). This CDR3 comprises 15 residues. Germline lookup yields CDR1 KGHSH and CDR2 LQKENI. The V end lost 2 bases, the J end lost 2 bases, and 9 bases lay between the germline ends. CDR3 in DNA: TGTGCCAGCTCACCAGACGGGGGAAACACCGGGGAGCTGTTTTTT. It encodes CASSPDGGNTGELFF.

CDR3 nucleotide sequence: TGCGCCAGCAGTGGGGACAGGGGATTCACTGAAGCTTTCTTT. Its translation: CASSGDRGFTEAFF. V is TRBV5-1 and J is TRBJ1-1; 10 positions match TRBD1. Trimming took 5 bases from V and 4 from J; bases not matched to a gene: 5. This CDR3 region has 14 residues. Germline CDR1 reads SGHRS; CDR2 reads YFSETQ.

The chain links TRBV3-1 (or the pseudogene TRBV3-2) to TRBJ2-4, with a tentative D call TRBD1 (6 bases). The CDR3 has 15 amino acids. Germline values: CDR1 LGHDT, CDR2 YNNKEL (reference sequence). Trimming removed 4 bases at V and 2 bases at J, with 12 bases between. CDR3 DNA: TGTGCCAGCAGCCTAGCAGGGGTCTCCAAAAACATTCAGTACTTC. Translation gives CASSLAGVSKNIQYF.

The rearrangement joins TRBV4-1 to TRBJ2-3; 9 bases agree with TRBD2. This CDR3 has 20 residues. Germline CDR1 MGHRA, CDR2 YSYEKL. The V gene end was trimmed by 1 base and the J gene end by 2 bases; junction bases not matched to a gene: 16. Here the CDR3 reads CASSQAKFRAASGNTDTQYF. In DNA form, the CDR3 reads TGCGCCAGCAGCCAAGCCAAGTTTAGGGCGGCTAGCGGGAACACAGATACGCAGTATTTT.

This clone appeared once. The chain carries TRBV7-2 and TRBJ2-7; 7 bases line up with TRBD2. The CDR3 covers 17 residues. CDR1 is SGHTA and CDR2 is FQGNSA in the germline V gene. J gave up 7 bases and V 5 bases, and 20 bases lay outside the gene matches. The CDR3 coding sequence is TGTGCCAGCAGCCCCCTACACGCTAGCGGTCTGTTTAGGGAGCAGTACTTC. Translating gives CASSPLHASGLFREQYF.

This chain links TRBV18 with TRBJ2-1, with D uncertain. The CDR3 runs 13 residues. The V and J ends lost 2 bases and 4 bases respectively, with 6 bases between them. CDR1 is KGHSH, CDR2 LQKENI, per germline. This chain's CDR3 is CASSPDLYNEQFF. As DNA, the CDR3 is TGTGCCAGCTCACCAGACTTGTACAATGAGCAGTTCTTC.

This chain uses TRBV4-2 with TRBJ1-1; possible D gene TRBD1, 6 bases. Germline V gene sequence: CDR1 LGHNA, CDR2 YNFKEQ. V was trimmed by 0 bases and J by 1 base, leaving 15 bases between them. This CDR3 region has 17 residues. For the CDR3, the DNA is TGTGCCAGCAGCCAAGATGATCAGGGGTTGGCGAACACTGAAGCTTTCTTT. This codes for CASSQDDQGLANTEAFF.

The chain couples TRBV10-1 to TRBJ2-7; 10 bases align to TRBD1. J lost 5 bases, V lost 0 bases, and 10 bases had no gene match. The CDR3 has 17 amino acids. Germline loops: CDR1 WNHNN, CDR2 SYGVQD (reference sequence). DNA of the CDR3: TGCGCCAGCAGTGAGTCGCTAAACCGGGACAGGGGAAACGAGCAGTACTTC. This translates into CASSESLNRDRGNEQYF.

The CDR3 DNA sequence: TGTGCCAGCAGCTTTGCGGGCACCGGGGAGCTGTTTTTT. Translation: CASSFAGTGELFF. J is TRBJ2-2 and V is TRBV11-3, with D perhaps TRBD2 (5 bases). The CDR3 loop spans 13 amino acids. Germline CDR1 reads SGHNT; CDR2 reads YENEEA. Deletions cut 3 bases from V and 4 bases from J, with 6 bases between.

J is TRBJ2-7 and V is TRBV2; 12 bases agree with TRBD2. The CDR3 covers 14 residues. Germline V gene data show CDR1 as SNHLY and CDR2 as FYNNEI. J was trimmed by 6 bases and V by 4 bases; bases with no gene match: 4. The CDR3 reads CASSVTSGRGEQYF. DNA for the CDR3: TGTGCCAGCAGTGTGACTAGCGGGAGAGGCGAGCAGTACTTC.

The chain is built from TRBV11-3 and TRBJ2-5; D may be TRBD1 (5 bases). The V and J ends lost 2 bases and 2 bases respectively, with 12 bases between them. Germline loops: CDR1 SGHNT, CDR2 YENEEA. The CDR3 is made up of 15 amino acids. CDR3 loop: CASSLNLRQQETQYF. In DNA form, the CDR3 reads TGTGCCAGCAGCTTAAACCTTCGACAGCAAGAGACCCAGTACTTC.

The chain carries TRBV10-3 and TRBJ2-1; 8 nucleotides match TRBD2. The CDR3 is 16 residues long. The V and J ends lost 1 base and 6 bases, in that order; junction bases with no gene match: 8. Germline V gives CDR1 ENHRY, CDR2 SYGVKD. CDR3 sequence: CAISEWSSGTVNEQFF. CDR3 bases: TGTGCCATCAGTGAGTGGAGTAGCGGGACGGTCAATGAGCAGTTCTTC.

This chain links TRBV5-4 with TRBJ1-3; 7 nucleotides match TRBD1. V trimming: 4 bases; J trimming: 0 bases; junction bases outside the gene matches: 7. Germline V lookup: CDR1 SGHNT, CDR2 YYREEE (reference sequence). This CDR3 region has 16 residues. The CDR3 here is CASSDGTATSGNTIYF. CDR3 DNA: TGTGCCAGCAGCGACGGGACAGCAACCTCTGGAAACACCATATATTTT.

This chain links TRBV4-2 with TRBJ2-3; D is perhaps TRBD2 (6 bases). V was clipped by 2 bases and J by 0 bases, with 15 bases between them. Per the germline V gene, CDR1 is LGHNA and CDR2 is YNFKEQ. The CDR3 has 17 residues. CDR3 loop: CASSQRSGEGSTDTQYF. The CDR3 DNA sequence: TGTGCCAGCAGCCAACGTAGCGGAGAGGGGAGCACAGATACGCAGTATTTT.

The chain has TRBV10-3 and TRBJ2-1, with 16 positions matching TRBD2. Germline trimming cut 6 bases from V and 8 bases from J; bases unmatched to any gene: 13. Germline V lookup: CDR1 ENHRY, CDR2 SYGVKD. The CDR3 sequence is 18 residues long. CDR3 region: CAISATAGGTSGRDEQFF. CDR3 sequence (DNA): TGTGCCATCAGCGCCACGGCGGGAGGGACTAGCGGGAGGGATGAGCAGTTCTTC.

The V and J genes are TRBV3-1 (or the pseudogene TRBV3-2) and TRBJ2-2; D remains ambiguous. Germline CDR1 is LGHDT and CDR2 is YNNKEL (reference sequence). Trimming removed 0 bases at V and 5 bases at J, with 13 bases between. The CDR3 runs to 16 residues. CDR3 DNA: TGTGCCAGCAGCCAAGATCGAGGTCTAGGAACCGGGGAGCTGTTTTTT. It yields the protein CASSQDRGLGTGELFF.

The chain recombines TRBV6-2 or TRBV6-3 with TRBJ2-7, with TRBD2 matching 12 bases. Trimming cost V 5 bases and J 3 bases; bases outside gene matches: 11. The CDR3 contains 17 residues. Germline V gene data show CDR1 as MNHEY and CDR2 as SVGEGT. DNA of the CDR3: TGTGCCAGCAGTCCCATAAGCGGGACTAGCGGGTTCTACGAGCAGTACTTC. It codes for CASSPISGTSGFYEQYF.

This clone was recorded a few times. This chain uses TRBV21-1 with TRBJ2-5; the table's D call, TRBD2, has no DNA check behind it. TRBV21-1 is noted as a pseudogene. The CDR3 is 15 amino acids. The DNA for the CDR3 is TGTGCCAGCAGCAGGCTAGCGGGATGTCAAGAGACCCAGTACTTC. This encodes CASSRLAGCQETQYF.

Written as DNA, the CDR3 is TGTGCCAGCAGTTCCACCTACGAGCAGTACTTC. This codes for CASSSTYEQYF. The chain recombines TRBV6-2 or TRBV6-3 with TRBJ2-7; no clear D gene. Germline CDR1 is MNHEY and CDR2 is SVGEGT. The CDR3 runs 11 residues. The V gene lost 4 bases and the J gene lost 2 bases, with 3 bases spanning the gap.

The chain uses TRBV7-8 and TRBJ1-3, with 7 positions matching TRBD1. Germline CDR1 and CDR2: SGHVS and FQNEAQ. This CDR3 is built from 16 residues. Trimming took 4 bases from V and 0 from J; bases not matched to a gene: 6. CDR3 region: CASSWTSGGSGNTIYF. The CDR3 DNA follows: TGTGCCAGCAGCTGGACTTCAGGGGGCTCTGGAAACACCATATATTTT.

This clone was counted only a few times. This rearrangement joins TRBV5-6 to TRBJ1-2; 10 bases fit TRBD1. Per germline, CDR1 SGHDT and CDR2 YYEEEE. J gave up 2 bases and V 1 base, and 11 bases lay outside the gene matches. The CDR3 has 18 residues. As DNA, the CDR3 is TGTGCCAGCAGCTTGTGGGGCCGGGACAGGGGTGAGAACTATGGCTACACCTTC. It encodes CASSLWGRDRGENYGYTF. Using reference TRBV5-6 and TRBJ1-2 for the parts outside the CDR3, the full variable domain is DAGVTQSPTHLIKTRGQQVTLRCSPKSGHDTVSWYQQALGQGPQFIFQYYEEEERQRGNFPDRFSGHQFPNYSSELNVNALLLGDSALYLCASSLWGRDRGENYGYTFGSGTRLTVV.

J is TRBJ2-7 and V is TRBV28; D is undetermined. V gave up 8 bases and J gave up 5 bases, with 10 bases separating them. Germline CDR1 and CDR2: MDHEN and SYDVKM. CDR3 length: 11 residues. The CDR3 loop is CASLGWHEQYF. The DNA for the CDR3 is TGTGCCAGCCTCGGGTGGCACGAGCAGTACTTC.

V gene TRBV9 combines with J gene TRBJ2-5; tentative D call: TRBD2 (6 bases). The CDR3 is 15 amino acids. CDR1 and CDR2 from the germline V gene are SGDLS and YYNGEE. Trimming took off 4 bases at V and 5 bases at J, with 18 bases between the two ends. In DNA, the CDR3 is TGTGCCAGCAGCCCTTTGTCCACGACTAGGGAGACCCAGTACTTC. This codes for CASSPLSTTRETQYF.

The chain recombines TRBV7-6 with TRBJ2-5; TRBD2 matches at 9 bases. The CDR3 contains 16 residues. The V gene's germline CDR1 is SGHVS and CDR2 FNYEAQ. J lost 4 bases, V lost 5 bases, and 11 bases had no gene match. The CDR3 DNA follows: TGTGCCAGCAGCCTAGGGTTGCGGGAGGGCCTAGAGACCCAGTACTTC. It yields the protein CASSLGLREGLETQYF.

The chain is built from TRBV19 and TRBJ1-5; the match to TRBD1 covers 8 bases. CDR3 length equals 15 residues. In germline, CDR1 is LNHDA, CDR2 SQIVND (reference sequence). The J segment lost 0 bases and the V segment lost 6 bases, leaving 4 bases of the junction unmatched. The chain's CDR3 is CASRTGTGSNQPQHF. CDR3 in DNA: TGTGCCAGTAGAACCGGGACAGGTAGCAATCAGCCCCAGCATTTT. Full variable domain (rest looked up from reference TRBV19 and TRBJ1-5): DGGITQSPKYLFRKEGQNVTLSCEQNLNHDAMYWYRQDPGQGLRLIYYSQIVNDFQKGDIAEGYSVSREKKESFPLTVTSAQKNPTAFYLCASRTGTGSNQPQHFGDGTRLSIL.

This chain's CDR3 is CASSIVLGTGPRSRNQPQHF. The CDR3, as DNA: TGTGCCAGTAGTATAGTCCTAGGGACAGGCCCCCGTAGTCGCAATCAGCCCCAGCATTTT. This chain links TRBV19 with TRBJ1-5, with 8 bases fitting TRBD1. V was clipped by 1 base and J by 2 bases; unmatched bases: 16. The CDR3 covers 20 residues. Germline-derived CDR1 and CDR2 are LNHDA and SQIVND (reference sequence). Full variable domain (remainder filled in from reference TRBV19 and TRBJ1-5): DGGITQSPKYLFRKEGQNVTLSCEQNLNHDAMYWYRQDPGQGLRLIYYSQIVNDFQKGDIAEGYSVSREKKESFPLTVTSAQKNPTAFYLCASSIVLGTGPRSRNQPQHFGDGTRLSIL.

This chain links TRBV4-3 with TRBJ2-3; 8 bases line up with TRBD1. CDR3 size: 14 residues. The V gene's germline CDR1 is LGHNA and CDR2 YSLEER. V was clipped by 4 bases and J by 5 bases; unmatched bases: 5. The CDR3 nucleotides read TGCGCCAGCAGCCGGACAGGGTCTGAAGATACGCAGTATTTT. Residues: CASSRTGSEDTQYF.

The rearrangement links TRBV9 to TRBJ2-1; 9 bases line up with TRBD2. The CDR3 extends over 17 amino acids. In germline, CDR1 is SGDLS, CDR2 YYNGEE. V lost 0 bases, J lost 2 bases, and 6 bases stayed unmatched. CDR3 coding DNA: TGTGCCAGCAGCGTAGTAGCGGGAGTTTCTACCTACAATGAGCAGTTCTTC. It yields the protein CASSVVAGVSTYNEQFF. Drawing the rest from reference TRBV9 and TRBJ2-1, the complete variable domain is DSGVTQTPKHLITATGQRVTLRCSPRSGDLSVYWYQQSLDQGLQFLIQYYNGEERAKGNILERFSAQQFPDLHSELNLSSLELGDSALYFCASSVVAGVSTYNEQFFGPGTRLTVL.

The gene calls are TRBV28 and TRBJ2-2; D possibly corresponds to TRBD2 (5 bases). This CDR3 has 16 amino acids. CDR1 MDHEN and CDR2 SYDVKM come from the germline V gene. V was cut by 3 bases and J by 4 bases, with 15 bases left in between. DNA for the CDR3: TGTGCCAGCAGTTTTAACCTGCCGGCGGGCACCGGGGAGCTGTTTTTT. Amino acid sequence: CASSFNLPAGTGELFF.